These T cell receptor beta chains were read from a single sample in a study of beta chain features in type 1 diabetes. Generated by immunoSEQ multiplex PCR, the TCRdb table keeps only in-frame clones and is missing some. Among about 290,000 clones listed, about 8.5% were seen once. Material for sequencing was central memory CD4+ T cells from blood. These receptors were collected from a young woman in good health. Both conserved end residues are part of each CDR3. D genes are given only for firm matches. The size of a clone is reported for some rows only, either as once, few or many, or as a class for expanded clones.

clone size,V gene,J gene,D gene,CDR3 protein,CDR3 DNA
many,TRBV30,TRBJ2-3,.,CAWSVGGPDTQYF,TGTGCCTGGAGTGTCGGGGGGCCAGATACGCAGTATTTT
.,TRBV4-2,TRBJ1-2,.,CASSQDRGLTGYTF,TGTGCCAGCAGCCAAGATAGGGGGTTGACTGGCTACACCTTC
few,TRBV20-1,TRBJ2-5,TRBD2,CSARGGETQYF,TGCAGTGCCCGGGGGGGAGAGACCCAGTACTTC
.,TRBV5-4,TRBJ2-5,.,CASSGGQSQETQYF,TGTGCCAGCAGCGGGGGACAAAGCCAAGAGACCCAGTACTTC
few,TRBV4-2,TRBJ2-2,TRBD2,CASSQAKGTSSGELFF,TGTGCCAGCAGCCAAGCCAAGGGGACTAGTTCTGGGGAGCTGTTTTTT
many,TRBV6-5,TRBJ2-7,.,CASSYSYELAQYF,TGTGCCAGCAGTTACTCGTATGAGCTGGCGCAGTACTTC
.,TRBV19,TRBJ1-1,.,CASKLLSGTEAFF,TGTGCCAGTAAATTATTGAGTGGAACTGAAGCTTTCTTT
few,TRBV9,TRBJ1-4,.,CASSRALTNEKLFF,TGTGCCAGCAGCAGGGCTCTAACTAATGAAAAACTGTTTTTT
.,TRBV2,TRBJ2-5,.,CASNNRVGETQYF,TGTGCCAGCAATAACAGGGTCGGAGAGACCCAGTACTTC
few,TRBV5-4,TRBJ2-1,.,CASSFSADFNEQFF,TGTGCCAGCAGCTTCTCGGCAGACTTCAATGAGCAGTTCTTC
few,TRBV25-1,TRBJ2-1,.,CASQDWFGQFF,TGTGCCAGTCAAGATTGGTTCGGGCAGTTCTTC
few,TRBV4-1,TRBJ2-4,.,CASSRLDPKNIQYF,TGCGCCAGCAGCCGACTAGATCCCAAAAACATTCAGTACTTC
.,TRBV27,TRBJ2-6,.,CASSTGTGANVLTF,TGTGCCAGCAGTACAGGGACCGGGGCCAACGTCCTGACTTTC
few,TRBV30,TRBJ2-7,.,CAWRNFGDGHYEQYF,TGTGCCTGGAGAAATTTCGGGGACGGTCACTACGAGCAGTACTTC
few,TRBV7-2,TRBJ1-2,.,CASSLVSNYGYTF,TGTGCCAGCAGCTTAGTCAGTAACTATGGCTACACCTTC
few,TRBV7-2,TRBJ2-3,.,CASSQDLASSADTQYF,TGCGCCAGCAGCCAAGATCTCGCTAGCTCGGCAGATACGCAGTATTTT
.,TRBV5-4,TRBJ1-2,.,CASSLYYGYTF,TGTGCCAGCAGCTTGTACTATGGCTACACCTTC
.,TRBV19,TRBJ1-5,.,CASSEGHGIPPQHF,TGTGCCAGTAGTGAGGGACACGGGATTCCCCCCCAGCATTTT
.,TRBV11-2,TRBJ2-3,.,CASRRRVSTDTQYF,TGTGCCAGCCGGCGCCGAGTTAGCACAGATACGCAGTATTTT
few,TRBV5-1,TRBJ2-3,TRBD1,CASSRLGTGPDTQYF,TGCGCCAGCAGCCGGTTAGGGACAGGCCCCGATACGCAGTATTTT
few,TRBV4-2,TRBJ1-5,.,CASSQDHRSRAQPQHF,TGTGCCAGCAGCCAAGATCATCGGAGCAGGGCCCAGCCCCAGCATTTT
.,TRBV5-1,TRBJ2-3,TRBD2,CASSVGLARNTDTQYF,TGCGCCAGCAGCGTGGGACTAGCGAGGAACACAGATACGCAGTATTTT
.,TRBV29-1,TRBJ2-5,.,CSVEDGDMRRETQYF,TGCAGCGTTGAAGATGGTGACATGCGTCGGGAAACCCAGTACTTC
few,TRBV6-5,TRBJ2-3,TRBD1,CASSYTGVSTDTQYF,TGTGCCAGCAGTTACACAGGGGTCAGCACAGATACGCAGTATTTT
few,TRBV30,TRBJ1-3,.,CAWSVMRTGNTIYF,TGTGCCTGGAGTGTAATGAGGACTGGAAACACCATATATTTT
.,TRBV7-2,TRBJ2-2,TRBD1,CASSPPRQGNTGELFF,TGTGCCAGCAGCCCCCCCAGACAGGGGAACACCGGGGAGCTGTTTTTT
few,TRBV10-3,TRBJ2-3,.,CAISEPNGEFLTDTQYF,TGTGCCATCAGTGAGCCCAATGGGGAGTTCCTCACAGATACGCAGTATTTT
.,TRBV7-9,TRBJ2-6,.,CASSLVRSSGANVLTF,TGTGCCAGCAGCTTAGTACGGAGCTCTGGGGCCAACGTCCTGACTTTC
few,TRBV11-1,TRBJ2-2,.,CASSPTGELFF,TGTGCCAGCAGCCCCACCGGGGAGCTGTTTTTT
.,TRBV18,TRBJ1-1,TRBD1,CASSAGTGTFNTEAFF,TGTGCCAGCTCGGCCGGGACAGGTACGTTTAACACTGAAGCTTTCTTT
.,TRBV27,TRBJ2-6,TRBD1,CASSFFPAGTGGTEANVLTF,TGTGCCAGCAGTTTCTTTCCCGCGGGGACAGGGGGCACTGAGGCCAACGTCCTGACTTTC
few,TRBV30,TRBJ1-5,.,CAWSVAAGQPQHF,TGTGCCTGGAGTGTGGCAGCCGGCCAGCCCCAGCATTTT
many,TRBV7-9,TRBJ2-3,TRBD2,CASSLAEGGGTDTQYF,TGTGCCAGCAGCTTAGCCGAGGGCGGGGGAACAGATACGCAGTATTTT
many,TRBV4-3,TRBJ1-1,.,CASSREGQNTEAFF,TGCGCCAGCAGCCGCGAGGGGCAGAACACTGAAGCTTTCTTT
.,TRBV7-9,TRBJ1-1,.,CASSLEGASSEAFF,TGTGCCAGCAGCTTAGAAGGGGCCTCCTCTGAAGCTTTCTTT
.,TRBV2,TRBJ1-2,.,CASTRGREGYGYTF,TGTGCCAGCACACGAGGCAGGGAAGGCTATGGCTACACCTTC
.,TRBV14,TRBJ1-2,.,CASTGNGGYGYTF,TGTGCCAGTACCGGGAACGGAGGGTATGGCTACACCTTC
.,TRBV6-1,TRBJ1-1,.,CASSGQGGWDTEAFF,TGTGCCAGCAGTGGGCAGGGAGGATGGGACACTGAAGCTTTCTTT
many,TRBV7-2,TRBJ2-1,TRBD2,CASSLEKGGSRDEQFF,TGTGCCAGCAGCTTGGAGAAAGGCGGGAGTCGGGATGAGCAGTTCTTC
.,TRBV6-6,TRBJ2-5,.,CASRGFDETQYF,TGTGCCAGCAGAGGGTTTGATGAGACCCAGTACTTC
few,TRBV7-2,TRBJ2-7,TRBD1,CASSRQGFPYEQYF,TGTGCCAGCAGCAGACAGGGGTTCCCCTACGAGCAGTACTTC
few,TRBV5-1,TRBJ2-1,.,CASSLISALVSSSYNEQFF,TGCGCCAGCAGCTTGATCTCCGCTCTCGTGAGTAGCTCCTACAATGAGCAGTTCTTC
few,TRBV5-6,TRBJ2-5,.,CASSLGAEETQYF,TGTGCCAGCAGCTTGGGCGCGGAAGAGACCCAGTACTTC
.,TRBV9,TRBJ2-1,.,CASSERGGSNSYNEQFF,TGTGCCAGCAGCGAAAGGGGCGGATCTAACTCCTACAATGAGCAGTTCTTC
few,TRBV10-3,TRBJ2-5,.,CAISEQLWGQTQETQYF,TGTGCCATCAGTGAACAACTATGGGGTCAGACTCAAGAGACCCAGTACTTC
few,TRBV5-6,TRBJ2-7,TRBD1,CASSLDRAYEQYF,TGTGCCAGCAGCCTTGACAGGGCCTACGAGCAGTACTTC
.,TRBV11-1,TRBJ2-1,.,CAEEKNNEQFF,TGTGCCGAGGAGAAGAACAATGAGCAGTTCTTC
few,TRBV13,TRBJ1-3,.,CASSQRTAGNTIYF,TGTGCCAGCAGCCAACGGACAGCGGGAAACACCATATATTTT
.,TRBV7-6,TRBJ2-5,.,CASSHGTAGRGETQYF,TGTGCCAGCAGCCACGGGACAGCGGGTAGGGGGGAGACCCAGTACTTC
few,TRBV25-1,TRBJ2-4,TRBD1,CATSTGPAKNIQYF,TGTGCCACCTCGACAGGGCCAGCCAAAAACATTCAGTACTTC